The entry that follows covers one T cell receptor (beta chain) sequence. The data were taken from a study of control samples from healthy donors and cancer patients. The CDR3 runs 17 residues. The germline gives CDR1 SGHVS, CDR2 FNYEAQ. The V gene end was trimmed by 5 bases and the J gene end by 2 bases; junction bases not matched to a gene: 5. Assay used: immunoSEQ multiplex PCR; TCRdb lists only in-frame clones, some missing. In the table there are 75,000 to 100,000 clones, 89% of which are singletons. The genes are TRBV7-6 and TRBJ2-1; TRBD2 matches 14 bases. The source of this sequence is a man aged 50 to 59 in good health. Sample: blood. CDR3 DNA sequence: TGTGCCAGCAGCCGCGGGACTAGCGGGGGTCCCTACAATGAGCAGTTCTTC. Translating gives CASSRGTSGGPYNEQFF.